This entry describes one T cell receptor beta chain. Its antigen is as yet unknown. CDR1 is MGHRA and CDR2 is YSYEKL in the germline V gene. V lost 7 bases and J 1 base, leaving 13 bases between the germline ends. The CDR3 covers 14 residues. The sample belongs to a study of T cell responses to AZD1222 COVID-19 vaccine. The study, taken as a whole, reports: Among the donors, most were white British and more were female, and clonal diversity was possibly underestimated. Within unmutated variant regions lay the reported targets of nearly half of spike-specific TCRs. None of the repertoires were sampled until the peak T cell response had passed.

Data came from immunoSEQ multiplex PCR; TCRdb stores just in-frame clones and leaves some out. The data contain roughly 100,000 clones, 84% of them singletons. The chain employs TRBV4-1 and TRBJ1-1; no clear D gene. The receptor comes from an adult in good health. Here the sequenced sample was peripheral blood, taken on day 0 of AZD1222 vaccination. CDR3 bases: TGCGCCAGCACCGACGGGCCTCAGAACACTGAAGCTTTCTTT. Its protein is CASTDGPQNTEAFF.